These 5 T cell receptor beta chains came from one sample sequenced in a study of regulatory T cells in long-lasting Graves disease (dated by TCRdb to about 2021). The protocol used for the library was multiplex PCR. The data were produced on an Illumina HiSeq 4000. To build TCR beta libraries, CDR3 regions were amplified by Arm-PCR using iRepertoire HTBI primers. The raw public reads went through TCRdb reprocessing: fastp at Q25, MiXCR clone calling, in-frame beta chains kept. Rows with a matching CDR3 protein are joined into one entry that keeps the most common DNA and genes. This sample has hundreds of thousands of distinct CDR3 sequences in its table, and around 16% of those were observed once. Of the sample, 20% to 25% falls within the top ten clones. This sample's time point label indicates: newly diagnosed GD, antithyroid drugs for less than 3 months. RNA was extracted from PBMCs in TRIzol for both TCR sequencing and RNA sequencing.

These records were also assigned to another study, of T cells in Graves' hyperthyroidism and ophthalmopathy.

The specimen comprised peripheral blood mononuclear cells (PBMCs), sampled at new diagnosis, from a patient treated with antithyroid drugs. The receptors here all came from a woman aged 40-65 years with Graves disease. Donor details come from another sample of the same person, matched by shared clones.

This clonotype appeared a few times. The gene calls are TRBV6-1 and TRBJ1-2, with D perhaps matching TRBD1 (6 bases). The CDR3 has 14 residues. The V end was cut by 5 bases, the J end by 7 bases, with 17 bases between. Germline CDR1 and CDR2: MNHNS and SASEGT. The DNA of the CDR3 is TGTGCCAGCAGTCCCGGACAGAGGAGTATTGGCTACACCTTC. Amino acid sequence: CASSPGQRSIGYTF.

CDR3 loop: CASSPVGHSYNEQFF. In nucleotides, the CDR3 is TGTGCCAGCAGCCCGGTTGGTCACTCCTACAATGAGCAGTTCTTC. The genes are TRBV3-1 and TRBJ2-1; D is ambiguous. The CDR3 sequence is 15 residues long. Germline V gene data show CDR1 as LGHDT and CDR2 as YNNKEL (reference sequence). The germline V and J ends were trimmed by 4 bases and 0 bases, with 10 bases remaining between them.

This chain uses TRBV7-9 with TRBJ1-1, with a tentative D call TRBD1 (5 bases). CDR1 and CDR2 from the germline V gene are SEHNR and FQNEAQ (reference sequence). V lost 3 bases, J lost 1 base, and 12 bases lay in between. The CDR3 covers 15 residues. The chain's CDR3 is CASSFMGLGNTEAFF. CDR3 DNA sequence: TGTGCCAGCAGCTTCATGGGACTGGGGAACACTGAAGCTTTCTTT. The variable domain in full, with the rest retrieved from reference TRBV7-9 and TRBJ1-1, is DTGVSQNPRHKITKRGQNVTFRCDPISEHNRLYWYRQTLGQGPEFLTYFQNEAQLEKSRLLSDRFSAERPKGSFSTLEIQRTEQGDSAMYLCASSFMGLGNTEAFFGQGTRLTVV.

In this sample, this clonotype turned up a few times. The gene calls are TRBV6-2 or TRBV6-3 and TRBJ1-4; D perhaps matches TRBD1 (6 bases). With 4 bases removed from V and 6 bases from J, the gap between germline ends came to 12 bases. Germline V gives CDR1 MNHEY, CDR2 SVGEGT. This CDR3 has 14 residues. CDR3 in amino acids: CASSSGGMDEKLFF. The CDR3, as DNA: TGTGCCAGCAGTTCCGGGGGCATGGATGAAAAACTGTTTTTT.

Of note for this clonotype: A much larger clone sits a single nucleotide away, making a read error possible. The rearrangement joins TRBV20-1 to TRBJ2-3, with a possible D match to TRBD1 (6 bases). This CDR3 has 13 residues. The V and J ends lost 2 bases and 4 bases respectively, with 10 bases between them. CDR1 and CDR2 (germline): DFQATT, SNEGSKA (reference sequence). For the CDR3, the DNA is TGCAGTGCTAGAAGCAGGGGAGCAGATACGCAGTATTTT. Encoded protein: CSARSRGADTQYF.